Below are 12 T cell receptor beta chains sequenced from a single sample in a study of early T cells in non-severe SARS-CoV-2 infection (dated by TCRdb to the early 2020s). Libraries were built with 5' RACE. TCRdb names NextSeq 500 as the instrument used. TCRdb cleaned the public reads at Q25 with fastp, built clones with MiXCR and kept in-frame beta chains. Every distinct CDR3 protein forms one entry, paired with its most common genes and DNA. Across this sample there are approximately 81,000 distinct CDR3 sequences, with around 15% seen only once. The top ten clonotypes cover around 3% of the sample. The sequenced sample was whole blood. The receptors shown here come from an adult who was a healthcare worker with PCR-confirmed SARS-CoV-2 infection or an uninfected control (not recorded which).

In this sample, this clonotype turned up a few times. This chain uses TRBV7-6 with TRBJ2-7; 9 nucleotides align to TRBD2. CDR3 length: 16 amino acids. V was clipped by 5 bases and J by 5 bases; unmatched bases: 13. Germline V gene data show CDR1 as SGHVS and CDR2 as FNYEAQ. The CDR3 protein is CASSLRGGGAFNEQYF. In DNA form, the CDR3 reads TGTGCCAGCAGCCTCCGAGGCGGGGGGGCTTTCAACGAGCAGTACTTC.

This clonotype was recorded a few times. The chain carries TRBV12-3 or TRBV12-4 and TRBJ1-1; TRBD1 agrees at 10 bases. This CDR3 contains 16 residues. Losses at the gene ends were 5 bases for V and 3 bases for J; bases not matched to a gene: 9. In nucleotides, the CDR3 is TGTGCCAGCAGTCCCCGGGACAGGGGATTTGACACTGAAGCTTTCTTT. The encoded protein is CASSPRDRGFDTEAFF.

The table lists this clonotype with many counts. The rearrangement uses TRBV20-1 and TRBJ2-7; 10 bases fit TRBD1. The ends lost 5 bases at V and 2 bases at J; junction bases unmatched: 12. Germline CDR1 DFQATT, CDR2 SNEGSKA (reference sequence). The CDR3 runs 16 residues. Here the CDR3 DNA reads TGCAGTGCTGCCCATCCCGGGACAGGGGACACCTACGAGCAGTACTTC. Amino acid sequence: CSAAHPGTGDTYEQYF.

V gene TRBV7-9 combines with J gene TRBJ1-5, with 8 bases that match TRBD1. Unmatched junction bases numbered 6, after V lost 1 base and J lost 4 bases. The CDR3 runs 16 residues. Germline V gene data show CDR1 as SEHNR and CDR2 as FQNEAQ (reference sequence). The CDR3 nucleotides are TGTGCCAGCAGCTTAGGAGCCAGGGGGCTGAATCAGCCCCAGCATTTT. Protein: CASSLGARGLNQPQHF.

The chain couples TRBV7-8 to TRBJ2-7; D is perhaps TRBD2 (6 bases). The J call may be wrong; the DNA end is better matched by TRBJ2-1. Germline-derived CDR1 and CDR2 are SGHVS and FQNEAQ. The CDR3 totals 15 residues. The CDR3 protein is CASSLEAGPVYEQFF. The DNA of the CDR3 is TGTGCCAGCAGCTTAGAAGCGGGCCCTGTCTACGAGCAGTTCTTC.

This clonotype was counted ten times or more. This chain connects TRBV11-2 to TRBJ2-3; 10 nucleotides agree with TRBD2. The ends lost 5 bases at V and 6 bases at J; junction bases unmatched: 5. CDR1 and CDR2 (germline): SGHAT, FQNNGV. This CDR3 is 14 amino acids long. The CDR3 reads CASSHSGGEDTQYF. The CDR3 region has the DNA TGTGCCAGCAGCCACAGCGGGGGGGAGGATACGCAGTATTTT.

This clonotype was counted at least ten times. The chain recombines TRBV19 with TRBJ2-3; D possibly uses TRBD1 or TRBD2 (6 bases each). Germline V gene lookup returns CDR1 LNHDA and CDR2 SQIVND (reference sequence). The length of the CDR3 is 14 residues. The V end lost 2 bases, the J end lost 4 bases, and 10 bases lay between the germline ends. CDR3 residues: CASSITGASDTQYF. The CDR3 bases are TGTGCCAGTAGTATAACGGGGGCGTCAGATACGCAGTATTTT. The variable domain in full, with the rest retrieved from reference TRBV19 and TRBJ2-3, is DGGITQSPKYLFRKEGQNVTLSCEQNLNHDAMYWYRQDPGQGLRLIYYSQIVNDFQKGDIAEGYSVSREKKESFPLTVTSAQKNPTAFYLCASSITGASDTQYFGPGTRLTVL.

The rearrangement links TRBV29-1 to TRBJ2-3; possibly TRBD2 for D (7 bases). V lost 6 bases to trimming and J lost 9 bases, with 22 bases between them. From germline, CDR1 is SQVTM and CDR2 ANQGSEA. The CDR3 has 14 amino acids. The chain's CDR3 is CSVGDPLGGHTQYF. The CDR3 nucleotides are TGCAGCGTGGGGGACCCGCTCGGGGGGCACACGCAGTATTTT.

Regarding this clonotype: A much larger clone differs from this one at a single base, so this may be a read error. Written as DNA, the CDR3 is TGTGCCAGCAGCTTCGGACAGGGCTCCTGCGAGCAGTACTTC. Amino acid sequence: CASSFGQGSCEQYF. The V gene is TRBV7-3, the J gene TRBJ2-7, with 8 bases lining up with TRBD1. This CDR3 is built from 14 residues. Germline V CDR1 and CDR2: SGHTA, FQGTGA.

This clonotype was seen a few times. V is TRBV5-1 and J is TRBJ2-3; no definite D call. The CDR3 extends over 13 amino acids. V was clipped by 4 bases and J by 1 base, with 7 bases between them. The germline CDR1 and CDR2 sequences are SGHRS and YFSETQ. The CDR3 sequence is CASSPLGTDTQYF. The DNA of the CDR3 is TGCGCCAGCAGCCCCCTGGGCACAGATACGCAGTATTTT.

This clonotype was found many times. The chain joins TRBV25-1 to TRBJ2-7; 10 bases fit TRBD2. Germline V lookup: CDR1 MGHDK, CDR2 SYGVNS. V dropped 3 bases and J dropped 0; count of bases not matched to a gene: 23. The CDR3 has 22 amino acids. CDR3 residues: CASSDSHLRTATSGSRSYEQYF. For the CDR3, the DNA is TGTGCCAGCAGTGACTCACACCTGCGGACCGCGACTAGCGGGTCTCGCTCCTACGAGCAGTACTTC.

In this sample, this clonotype turned up a few times. The rearrangement links TRBV5-5 to TRBJ1-1, with D possibly being TRBD1 (6 bases). Germline V gene data show CDR1 as SGHKS and CDR2 as YYEKEE (reference sequence). CDR3 length: 13 residues. Trimming removed 4 bases at V and 6 bases at J, with 13 bases between. The CDR3 reads CASSPPGDSEAFF. In DNA, the CDR3 is TGTGCCAGCAGCCCGCCAGGGGACTCTGAAGCTTTCTTT.